The 27 T cell receptor beta chains presented below share a single source sample, sequenced in a study of blood T cell repertoires in COVID-19. The method was immunoSEQ multiplex PCR; TCRdb's version includes in-frame clones alone and lacks a portion of them. This sample carries 130,000 or so clones, 65% to 85% of them seen once, and the ten largest clones take 17%. The sample consisted of peripheral blood. The receptors originated from a woman aged 80 or over with acute or convalescent COVID-19.

The rearrangement links TRBV9 to TRBJ2-2, with D perhaps matching TRBD1 (6 bases). The CDR3 runs to 16 residues. CDR1 and CDR2 from the germline V gene are SGDLS and YYNGEE. Trimming shortened V by 0 bases and J by 1 base, and 10 bases separated the two germline ends. The CDR3 reads CASSVGGRQNTGELFF. The CDR3 nucleotides read TGTGCCAGCAGCGTAGGGGGGCGTCAGAACACCGGGGAGCTGTTTTTT.

The chain carries TRBV7-9 and TRBJ2-2; D is uncertain. The CDR3 covers 13 residues. V was trimmed by 2 bases and J by 6 bases, leaving 7 bases between them. CDR1 and CDR2 from the germline V gene are SEHNR and FQNEAQ (reference sequence). CDR3: CASSLSGAGELFF. The CDR3 DNA sequence: TGTGCCAGCAGCTTATCAGGCGCCGGGGAGCTGTTTTTT.

This sequence joins TRBV3-1 (or the pseudogene TRBV3-2) and TRBJ1-2; D might be TRBD1 (5 bases). The CDR3 is made up of 19 amino acids. Trimming cost V 0 bases and J 1 base, with 21 bases left between them. Germline assignment: CDR1 LGHDT and CDR2 YNNKEL (reference sequence). The CDR3, as DNA: TGTGCCAGCAGCCAAGATCGGGGGTATGGGCTGATATTTAACTATGGCTACACCTTC. This codes for CASSQDRGYGLIFNYGYTF.

Concerning this clone itself: The sample carries other DNA sequences with the same CDR3. The gene calls are TRBV5-1 and TRBJ2-3; TRBD2 aligns across 13 bases. The trim removed 4 bases at V and 2 bases at J, leaving 19 bases unmatched. In germline, CDR1 is SGHRS, CDR2 YFSETQ. There are 21 residues in the CDR3. The CDR3 DNA is TGCGCCAGCAGCCTGGGGGGGAGGACTAGCGGGAGTGAGGGAACCACAGATACGCAGTATTTT. Translating gives CASSLGGRTSGSEGTTDTQYF.

The rearrangement uses TRBV6-6 and TRBJ1-3; TRBD1 might be the D (6 bases). Per germline, CDR1 MNHNY and CDR2 SVGAGI (reference sequence). CDR3 length: 14 residues. V was clipped by 5 bases and J by 1 base, with 9 bases between them. The CDR3 reads CASSGTGSGNTIYF. CDR3 coding DNA: TGTGCCAGCAGTGGCACAGGGTCTGGAAACACCATATATTTT.

The V gene is TRBV5-1, the J gene TRBJ2-1; TRBD2 matches at 11 bases. The ends lost 3 bases at V and 4 bases at J; junction bases unmatched: 6. Germline-derived CDR1 and CDR2 are SGHRS and YFSETQ. The CDR3 loop spans 16 amino acids. CDR3 nucleotide sequence: TGCGCCAGCAGCTCCCCTCTAGCGGGGGGTTACAATGAGCAGTTCTTC. Protein: CASSSPLAGGYNEQFF.

CDR3 bases: TGTGCCAGCAGCCGCCTACTGACAGGGGAGTATGGCTACACCTTC. Translating it yields CASSRLLTGEYGYTF. The gene calls are TRBV14 and TRBJ1-2; TRBD1 agrees at 8 bases. CDR1 and CDR2 from the germline V gene are SGHDN and FVKESK. The CDR3 contains 15 residues. The V segment lost 4 bases and the J segment 5 bases; nucleotides outside the gene matches: 9.

CDR3 region: CASSPRTSGSTGELFF. For the CDR3, the DNA is TGTGCCAGCAGCCCAAGGACTAGCGGGTCTACCGGGGAGCTGTTTTTT. The gene calls are TRBV7-6 and TRBJ2-2; the match to TRBD2 covers 11 bases. Trimming at V came to 5 bases and at J to 5 bases, leaving 7 bases not matched to a gene. The V gene's germline CDR1 is SGHVS and CDR2 FNYEAQ. This CDR3 is built from 16 residues.

The chain couples TRBV3-1 (or the pseudogene TRBV3-2) to TRBJ1-1; 8 nucleotides agree with TRBD1. This CDR3 is built from 21 residues. Germline CDR1 is LGHDT and CDR2 is YNNKEL (reference sequence). V shed 0 bases, J shed 1 base, and the junction held 19 bases outside the gene matches. The CDR3 spells CASSQDNRGAPPVYKNTEAFF. The CDR3, as DNA: TGTGCCAGCAGCCAAGATAACAGGGGGGCGCCCCCTGTTTATAAGAACACTGAAGCTTTCTTT.

The rearrangement links TRBV4-3 to TRBJ1-2; 8 bases agree with TRBD1. Germline loops: CDR1 LGHNA, CDR2 YSLEER. CDR3 size: 19 residues. Germline trimming cut 0 bases from V and 4 bases from J; bases unmatched to any gene: 16. As DNA, the CDR3 is TGCGCCAGCAGCCAAGAAATTAAGCTCGCGGACAGGGCGGCCTATGGCTACACCTTC. It encodes CASSQEIKLADRAAYGYTF.

This sequence joins TRBV6-1 and TRBJ1-2; unclear D gene. Trimming shortened V by 2 bases and J by 8 bases, and 12 bases separated the two germline ends. Looked up from germline, CDR1 is MNHNS and CDR2 is SASEGT. The CDR3 extends over 13 amino acids. The CDR3 region is CASSETRVGGYTF. CDR3 coding DNA: TGTGCCAGCAGTGAAACGCGGGTGGGAGGCTACACCTTC.

The rearrangement links TRBV7-9 to TRBJ2-5, with 7 bases identical to TRBD1. Germline V gene lookup returns CDR1 SEHNR and CDR2 FQNEAQ (reference sequence). The CDR3 consists of 15 residues. The J segment lost 1 base and the V segment lost 6 bases, leaving 8 bases of the junction unmatched. The CDR3 DNA reads as TGTGCCAGCAGTTGGGTCCGGGACAGCCAAGAGACCCAGTACTTC. Amino acid sequence: CASSWVRDSQETQYF.

This chain connects TRBV29-1 to TRBJ1-3; 11 nucleotides match TRBD1. Losses at the gene ends were 7 bases for V and 2 bases for J; bases not matched to a gene: 10. The germline CDR1 and CDR2 sequences are SQVTM and ANQGSEA. This CDR3 contains 16 residues. The CDR3 nucleotides are TGCAGCGCCGGACAGGGGGCTATTGGCGCTGGAAACACCATATATTTT. Translated: CSAGQGAIGAGNTIYF.

This clone was counted a few times. The genes are TRBV15 and TRBJ2-3; D is unclear. CDR1 is LNHNV and CDR2 is YYDKDF in the germline V gene (reference sequence). The length of the CDR3 is 15 residues. V lost 2 bases to trimming and J lost 14 bases, with 23 bases between them. CDR3 nucleotide sequence: TGTGCCACCAGCAGACCACAGCACCAGGTGTCTCTTCCGTATTTT. Translation: CATSRPQHQVSLPYF.

The CDR3 loop reads CASSLFDLQAPLWGYTF. DNA for the CDR3: TGTGCCAGCAGCTTATTTGATCTACAGGCCCCTTTATGGGGCTACACCTTC. The rearrangement links TRBV7-8 to TRBJ1-2, with D possibly matching TRBD1 (5 bases). The CDR3 runs 17 residues. Germline V lookup: CDR1 SGHVS, CDR2 FQNEAQ. V was cut by 2 bases and J by 8 bases, with 24 bases left in between.

The genes are TRBV12-5 and TRBJ1-1, with TRBD1 matching over 7 bases. Germline CDR1 and CDR2: LGHNT and FRNRAP. Trimming cost V 6 bases and J 1 base; bases outside gene matches: 11. The CDR3 runs 16 residues. CDR3 in amino acids: CASGTPGQQTNTEAFF. Written as DNA, the CDR3 is TGTGCTAGTGGCACACCGGGACAGCAAACGAACACTGAAGCTTTCTTT.

The chain employs TRBV7-9 and TRBJ2-5, with D possibly matching TRBD1 (6 bases). Trimming removed 4 bases at V and 2 bases at J, with 11 bases between. The CDR3 spans 14 residues. CDR1 and CDR2 from the germline V gene are SEHNR and FQNEAQ (reference sequence). Written as DNA, the CDR3 is TGTGCCAGCAGCTGGGCGAGGGGGCAAGAGACCCAGTACTTC. Residues: CASSWARGQETQYF.

This rearrangement joins TRBV6-5 to TRBJ1-1, with TRBD1 matching 8 bases. CDR1 is MNHEY, CDR2 SVGAGI, per germline. The CDR3 contains 14 residues. Trimming at V came to 6 bases and at J to 4 bases, leaving 7 bases not matched to a gene. CDR3: CASRSRTGLTEAFF. The CDR3 DNA is TGTGCCAGCAGATCCCGGACAGGGCTCACTGAAGCTTTCTTT.

Details on this clone: One end of the junction fails to match germline, which may point to a read error. The gene calls are TRBV30 and TRBJ1-2; 8 bases are a match to TRBD1. The CDR3 sequence is 11 residues long. CDR1 is GTSNPN, CDR2 SVGIG, per germline (reference sequence). The CDR3 protein is CSGQGGYGYTF. DNA of the CDR3: TGCTCAGGACAGGGAGGTTATGGCTACACCTTC.

The chain joins TRBV28 to TRBJ1-1; TRBD1 matches at 9 bases. This CDR3 spans 14 amino acids. V lost 5 bases, J lost 10 bases, and 11 bases stayed unmatched. From germline, CDR1 is MDHEN and CDR2 SYDVKM. The DNA for the CDR3 is TGTGCCAGCAGTGGGGACAGGGAGAGTCTCGGAGCTTTCTTT. It is translated as CASSGDRESLGAFF.

The V call is TRBV5-1, the J call TRBJ1-5; no clear D. V dropped 0 bases and J dropped 2 bases, with 9 bases sitting between them. The germline CDR1 and CDR2 sequences are SGHRS and YFSETQ. This CDR3 is 15 amino acids long. As DNA, the CDR3 is TGCGCCAGCAGCTTGGACGGACTAGGCAATCAGCCCCAGCATTTT. Residues: CASSLDGLGNQPQHF.

There are a few counts of this clone. CDR3 sequence (DNA): TGTGCCAGCAGCTTGACAGGCCTAACCCAGCAGTACTTC. Amino acid sequence: CASSLTGLTQQYF. This chain connects TRBV5-6 to TRBJ2-7, with a possible D match to TRBD1 (5 bases). Germline V gene lookup returns CDR1 SGHDT and CDR2 YYEEEE. This CDR3 comprises 13 residues. V was cut by 1 base and J by 8 bases, with 13 bases left in between.

The chain is built from TRBV6-2 or TRBV6-3 and TRBJ2-1, with TRBD2 matching over 8 bases. The V gene's germline CDR1 is MNHEY and CDR2 SVGEGT. The V gene end was trimmed by 0 bases and the J gene end by 2 bases; junction bases not matched to a gene: 12. The CDR3 runs 19 residues. CDR3 in DNA: TGTGCCAGCAGTTACTCCTTAGGGGGGGCGGGAGGCACCTACAATGAGCAGTTCTTC. It is translated as CASSYSLGGAGGTYNEQFF.

The chain carries TRBV25-1 and TRBJ1-2; possibly TRBD1 for D (6 bases). Germline lookup yields CDR1 MGHDK and CDR2 SYGVNS. The CDR3 totals 12 residues. Trimming stripped 4 bases from V and 6 bases from J, with 9 bases between. CDR3 region: CASSGNRDGYTF. The CDR3 DNA follows: TGTGCCAGCAGTGGGAACAGGGATGGCTACACCTTC.

The chain has TRBV18 and TRBJ2-5; 11 nucleotides match TRBD2. From germline, CDR1 is KGHSH and CDR2 LQKENI. This CDR3 contains 16 residues. V trimming: 6 bases; J trimming: 2 bases; junction bases outside the gene matches: 8. In nucleotides, the CDR3 is TGTGCCAGCTCTCCGACTAGCGGGATATCGCAAGAGACCCAGTACTTC. Translation: CASSPTSGISQETQYF.

CDR3 bases: TGTGCTAGTGACCCCGGGACAGGGTGGACAGATACGCAGTATTTT. It encodes CASDPGTGWTDTQYF. This chain connects TRBV12-5 to TRBJ2-3; 9 nucleotides agree with TRBD1. V gave up 7 bases and J gave up 3 bases; unmatched junction bases: 8. Germline V gene data show CDR1 as LGHNT and CDR2 as FRNRAP. This CDR3 comprises 15 residues.

This sequence joins TRBV19 and TRBJ1-2; 8 bases map to TRBD1. The J segment lost 6 bases and the V segment lost 6 bases, leaving 9 bases of the junction unmatched. The CDR3 length is 14 residues. CDR1 LNHDA and CDR2 SQIVND come from the germline V gene (reference sequence). CDR3 amino acids: CASRAQGDPHGYTF. CDR3 coding DNA: TGTGCCAGTAGAGCACAGGGGGACCCGCATGGCTACACCTTC.